These T cell receptor beta chains were read from a single sample in a study of metastatic and nonmetastatic thyroid tumors. TCRdb re-called the PCR reads through MiXCR. The profile covers 35,000 to 55,000 clones, with about 25% appearing a single time and around 3.4% taken by the ten largest. Sequences were obtained from blood. The receptors derive from a male donor with papillary thyroid cancer or a benign thyroid nodule (not recorded which). Some clones in this sample may be carry-over from other donors' samples. CDR3s include the opening cysteine and the closing phenylalanine or tryptophan. Each record gives: D gene, J gene, clone size, V gene, CDR3 DNA, CDR3 protein. A D gene is named only where the DNA matches it firmly. Expanded clones are given a class, and other clones once, few, many or no size at all.

d_gene: .
j_gene: TRBJ2-7
abundance: .
v_gene: TRBV11-2
CDR3nt: TGCGCCATCAGCTTAAGCTTCAGTGCGGACGAGCAGTACTTC
CDR3aa: CAISLSFSADEQYF

d_gene: TRBD2
j_gene: TRBJ2-4
abundance: .
v_gene: TRBV13
CDR3nt: TGTGCCAGCAGCTTACGCCCGGCGGGAATAGCGGGAGTGGAGGAAAACATTCAGTACTTC
CDR3aa: CASSLRPAGIAGVEENIQYF

d_gene: .
j_gene: TRBJ1-1
abundance: .
v_gene: TRBV28
CDR3nt: TGTGCCAGCAGTTTCCCCCAGGGCGGGACTGAAGCTTTCTTT
CDR3aa: CASSFPQGGTEAFF

d_gene: .
j_gene: TRBJ2-3
abundance: .
v_gene: TRBV5-4
CDR3nt: TGTGCCAGCAGCAGCAAACCGGATGCCACAGATACGCAGTATTTT
CDR3aa: CASSSKPDATDTQYF

d_gene: .
j_gene: TRBJ2-2
abundance: many
v_gene: TRBV5-5
CDR3nt: TGTGCCAGCAGCTTTGGGTACACCGGGGAGCTGTTTTTT
CDR3aa: CASSFGYTGELFF

d_gene: .
j_gene: TRBJ1-1
abundance: few
v_gene: TRBV28
CDR3nt: TGTGCCAGCAGTCTACAGGGAAGTAGGGAAGCTTTCTTT
CDR3aa: CASSLQGSREAFF

d_gene: .
j_gene: TRBJ1-5
abundance: .
v_gene: TRBV6-2/TRBV6-3
CDR3nt: TGTGCCAGCAGTTACGGGGGAGGGCAGCCCCAGCATTTT
CDR3aa: CASSYGGGQPQHF

d_gene: TRBD1
j_gene: TRBJ2-2
abundance: many
v_gene: TRBV6-1
CDR3nt: TGTGCCACGGACAGGGACCCGGACCTAGGGTCCGGGGAGCTGTTTTTT
CDR3aa: CATDRDPDLGSGELFF

d_gene: .
j_gene: TRBJ2-5
abundance: few
v_gene: TRBV2
CDR3nt: TGTGCCAGACGGAAGGAGGAGACCCAGTACTTC
CDR3aa: CARRKEETQYF

d_gene: TRBD1
j_gene: TRBJ2-7
abundance: few
v_gene: TRBV10-2
CDR3nt: TGCGCCAGCAGTGAGAGGTGGGCAGGGGGCCGGTACGAGCAGTACTTC
CDR3aa: CASSERWAGGRYEQYF

d_gene: .
j_gene: TRBJ2-3
abundance: many
v_gene: TRBV5-4
CDR3nt: TGTGCCAGCAGGGATCCGGGGACGGTGAACACAGATACGCAGTATTTT
CDR3aa: CASRDPGTVNTDTQYF

d_gene: .
j_gene: TRBJ2-7
abundance: .
v_gene: TRBV4-1
CDR3nt: TGCGCCAGCAGCCAATCACCCAGGGGTAATAATGAGCAGTACTTC
CDR3aa: CASSQSPRGNNEQYF

d_gene: .
j_gene: TRBJ2-2
abundance: .
v_gene: TRBV6-1
CDR3nt: TGTGCCAGCAGTGAACTCGACAGATTCACCGGGGAGCTGTTTTTT
CDR3aa: CASSELDRFTGELFF

d_gene: TRBD2
j_gene: TRBJ2-1
abundance: .
v_gene: TRBV7-2
CDR3nt: TGTGCCAGCAGCCCCCGACTAGCGTACAATGAGCAGTTCTTC
CDR3aa: CASSPRLAYNEQFF

d_gene: .
j_gene: TRBJ2-3
abundance: many
v_gene: TRBV7-3
CDR3nt: TGTGCCAGCAGCTTAGGGACAAGAGGAGATACGCAGTATTTT
CDR3aa: CASSLGTRGDTQYF

d_gene: .
j_gene: TRBJ2-2
abundance: .
v_gene: TRBV11-2
CDR3nt: TGTGCCAGCAGCCCCTCGTTGGGGCTTAACACCGGGGAGCTGTTTTTT
CDR3aa: CASSPSLGLNTGELFF

d_gene: .
j_gene: TRBJ2-3
abundance: .
v_gene: TRBV27
CDR3nt: TGTGCCAGCAGTCCCCAGGGTTCAACTAGCACAGATACGCAGTATTTT
CDR3aa: CASSPQGSTSTDTQYF

d_gene: TRBD2
j_gene: TRBJ2-3
abundance: many
v_gene: TRBV2
CDR3nt: TGTGCCAGCAGTGAACTGGGACTAGATTATACGCAGTATTTT
CDR3aa: CASSELGLDYTQYF

d_gene: TRBD2
j_gene: TRBJ2-5
abundance: few
v_gene: TRBV7-9
CDR3nt: TGTGCCAGCAGCTCTCGCGATAGCGGGATGCAAGAGACCCAGTACTTC
CDR3aa: CASSSRDSGMQETQYF

d_gene: .
j_gene: TRBJ1-1
abundance: many
v_gene: TRBV20-1
CDR3nt: TGCAGTGCTGCCGAACCCGGGCAGAACACTGAAGCTTTCTTT
CDR3aa: CSAAEPGQNTEAFF

d_gene: TRBD1
j_gene: TRBJ2-7
abundance: many
v_gene: TRBV7-9
CDR3nt: TGTGCCAGCAGCCTGGGACAGGGAAACTACGAGCAGTACTTC
CDR3aa: CASSLGQGNYEQYF

d_gene: .
j_gene: TRBJ1-6
abundance: few
v_gene: TRBV30
CDR3nt: TGTGCCTGGAGTTCAGGGTTTGCTACACCCCCCCACTTT
CDR3aa: CAWSSGFATPPHF

d_gene: .
j_gene: TRBJ1-1
abundance: many
v_gene: TRBV18
CDR3nt: TGTGCCAGCTCACCACAGCGGGGTGGCACTGAAGCTTTCTTT
CDR3aa: CASSPQRGGTEAFF

d_gene: TRBD2
j_gene: TRBJ2-2
abundance: many
v_gene: TRBV11-2
CDR3nt: TGTGCCAGCAGCTTCAACCCTCTGACGGGAGGGCCCGGGGAGCTGTTTTTT
CDR3aa: CASSFNPLTGGPGELFF

d_gene: .
j_gene: TRBJ2-2
abundance: .
v_gene: TRBV12-3/TRBV12-4
CDR3nt: TGTGCCAGCAGCCTTGAGTCGCGTGGCACCGGGGAGCCGTTTTTT
CDR3aa: CASSLESRGTGEPFF

d_gene: .
j_gene: TRBJ1-1
abundance: .
v_gene: TRBV3-1
CDR3nt: TGTGCCAGCAGCCAAGGGGGTCGGACTGAAGCTTTCTTT
CDR3aa: CASSQGGRTEAFF

d_gene: .
j_gene: TRBJ1-2
abundance: few
v_gene: TRBV12-3/TRBV12-4
CDR3nt: TGTGCCAGCAGTTCCAGGGATGGCTACACCTTC
CDR3aa: CASSSRDGYTF

d_gene: TRBD2
j_gene: TRBJ2-7
abundance: .
v_gene: TRBV20-1
CDR3nt: TGCAGTGCTAGAGATCCTAGCGGGAGCTCCTACGAGCAGTACTTC
CDR3aa: CSARDPSGSSYEQYF

d_gene: .
j_gene: TRBJ1-5
abundance: once
v_gene: TRBV4-2
CDR3nt: TGTGCCAGCAGCCAAGATGGGTTAGGCAATCAGCCCCAGCATTTT
CDR3aa: CASSQDGLGNQPQHF

d_gene: TRBD1
j_gene: TRBJ2-1
abundance: few
v_gene: TRBV12-3/TRBV12-4
CDR3nt: TGTGCCAGCAGCCGGGACAGGGCTAACAATGAGCAGTTCTTC
CDR3aa: CASSRDRANNEQFF

d_gene: .
j_gene: TRBJ2-3
abundance: few
v_gene: TRBV15
CDR3nt: TGTGCCACCAGCGTGCTCCCCGGGGACGGGGCAGATACGCAGTATTTT
CDR3aa: CATSVLPGDGADTQYF

d_gene: TRBD2
j_gene: TRBJ2-2
abundance: .
v_gene: TRBV20-1
CDR3nt: TGCAGTGCTAGGGCTAGCGGTGGGGGGACCGGGGAGCTGTTTTTT
CDR3aa: CSARASGGGTGELFF

d_gene: TRBD1
j_gene: TRBJ1-4
abundance: many
v_gene: TRBV3-1
CDR3nt: TGTGCCAGCAGCCAAGCCCAGACAGGGGGCCGTGAAAAACTGTTTTTT
CDR3aa: CASSQAQTGGREKLFF

d_gene: .
j_gene: TRBJ2-7
abundance: .
v_gene: TRBV11-2
CDR3nt: TGTGCCAGCAGCATCCCAGGGTTTGGCTCCTACGAGCAGTACTTC
CDR3aa: CASSIPGFGSYEQYF

d_gene: TRBD2
j_gene: TRBJ2-1
abundance: many
v_gene: TRBV7-3
CDR3nt: TGTGCCAGCGGGCTAGCGGGAGGGCCCTACAATGAGCAGTTCTTC
CDR3aa: CASGLAGGPYNEQFF

d_gene: TRBD2
j_gene: TRBJ2-7
abundance: many
v_gene: TRBV7-2
CDR3nt: TGTGCCAGCAGCGTTAGCGGGGGGGACTACGAGCAGTACTTC
CDR3aa: CASSVSGGDYEQYF

d_gene: .
j_gene: TRBJ2-1
abundance: many
v_gene: TRBV7-9
CDR3nt: TGTGCCAGCAGCTTATCCGGGGGCGGGCAGTTCTTC
CDR3aa: CASSLSGGGQFF